The clone carrying this T cell receptor (beta chain) appeared a few times. Its specificity is not known. The sample belongs to a study of T cells after yellow fever vaccination. TCRdb itself ran the 5' RACE reads through MiXCR, one entry per CDR3 protein. The sample contains more than 300,000 distinct CDR3 sequences, about 6.6% of which appear only once. The CDR3 sequence is 12 residues long. Looked up from germline, CDR1 is MNHEY and CDR2 is SMNVEV (reference sequence). V was cut by 4 bases and J by 4 bases, with 5 bases left in between. Study-wide findings and caveats: The booster response re-showed most primary clones: around 96% CD4, approximately 90% CD8.

This sample comprised PBMCs, obtained roughly 45 days after the first yellow fever vaccination. V gene TRBV27 combines with J gene TRBJ1-5, with no clear D. This sequence originates from a man aged 18 to 30 who received the YFV17D yellow fever vaccine. CDR3: CASSSENQPQHF. In DNA form, the CDR3 reads TGTGCCAGCAGTTCAGAGAATCAGCCCCAGCATTTT.